This T cell receptor beta chain was sequenced for a study of shared clonotypes between healthy human individuals. Overall study: Per donor, CD8 memory used one plate, CD8 naive used two, CD4 memory used three and CD4 naive used three.

Naive CD8 cells were CD45RO-negative, positively selected for CCR7, excluding terminally differentiated effector memory CD45RA+ cells. TCRdb keeps only in-frame clones here, not all; method: immunoSEQ multiplex PCR. The data hold some 2 million clones, with over 85% observed a single time. Sequencing was carried out using naive CD8+ T cells sorted from blood. The sequence was collected from a young man in good health.

This CDR3 is CASSFTRTPGELFF. The DNA of the CDR3 is TGTGCCAGCAGTTTTACTCGGACGCCCGGGGAGCTGTTTTTT. V is TRBV27 and J is TRBJ2-2; D gene ambiguous. V lost 3 bases and J lost 6, with 11 bases in between. From germline, CDR1 is MNHEY and CDR2 SMNVEV (reference sequence). The CDR3 runs to 14 residues.